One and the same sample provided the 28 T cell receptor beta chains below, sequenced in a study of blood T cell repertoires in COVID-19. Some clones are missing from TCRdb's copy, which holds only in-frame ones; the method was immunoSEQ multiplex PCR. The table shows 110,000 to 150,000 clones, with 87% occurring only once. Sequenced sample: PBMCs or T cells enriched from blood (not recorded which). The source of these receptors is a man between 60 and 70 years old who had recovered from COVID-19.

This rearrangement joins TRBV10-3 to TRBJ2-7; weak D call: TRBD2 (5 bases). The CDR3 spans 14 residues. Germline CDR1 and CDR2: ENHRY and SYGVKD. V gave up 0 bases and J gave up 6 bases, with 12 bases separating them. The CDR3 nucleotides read TGTGCCATCAGTGAGTCGACGGCTGCGGGCGAGCAGTACTTC. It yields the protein CAISESTAAGEQYF.

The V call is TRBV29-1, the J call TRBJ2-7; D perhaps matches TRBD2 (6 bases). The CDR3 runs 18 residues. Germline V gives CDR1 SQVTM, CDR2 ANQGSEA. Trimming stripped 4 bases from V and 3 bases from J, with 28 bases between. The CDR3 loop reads CSVGPRPGAGLNLYEQYF. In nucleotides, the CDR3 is TGCAGCGTTGGTCCTCGCCCCGGGGCGGGACTTAACCTCTACGAGCAGTACTTC.

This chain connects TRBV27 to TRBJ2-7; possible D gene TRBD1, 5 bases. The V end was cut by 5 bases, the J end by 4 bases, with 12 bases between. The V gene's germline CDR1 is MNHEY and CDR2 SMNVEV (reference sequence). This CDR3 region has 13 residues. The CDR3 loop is CASSRSGAYEQYF. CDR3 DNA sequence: TGTGCCAGCAGTAGGAGTGGGGCGTACGAGCAGTACTTC.

CDR3 nucleotides: TGTGCCAGCAGCACTACAGGGTCGGGCGACGAGCAGTACTTC. Its translation: CASSTTGSGDEQYF. The chain combines TRBV7-6 with TRBJ2-7; a weak D match, TRBD1 (6 bases). Germline values: CDR1 SGHVS, CDR2 FNYEAQ. The CDR3 has 14 residues. With 5 bases removed from V and 5 bases from J, the gap between germline ends came to 16 bases.

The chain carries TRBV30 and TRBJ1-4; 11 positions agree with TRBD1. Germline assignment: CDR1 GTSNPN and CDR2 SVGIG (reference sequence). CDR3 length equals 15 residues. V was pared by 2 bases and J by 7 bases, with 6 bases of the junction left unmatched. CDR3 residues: CAWSPRDRGSEKLFF. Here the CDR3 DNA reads TGTGCCTGGAGTCCCCGGGACAGGGGGAGTGAAAAACTGTTTTTT.

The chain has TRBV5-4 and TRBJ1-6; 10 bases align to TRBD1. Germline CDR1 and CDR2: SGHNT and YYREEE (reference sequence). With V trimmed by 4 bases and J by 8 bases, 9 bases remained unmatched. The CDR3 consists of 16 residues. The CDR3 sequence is CASSARTGGQYSPLHF. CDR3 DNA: TGTGCCAGCAGCGCGCGGACAGGGGGTCAATATTCACCCCTCCACTTT.

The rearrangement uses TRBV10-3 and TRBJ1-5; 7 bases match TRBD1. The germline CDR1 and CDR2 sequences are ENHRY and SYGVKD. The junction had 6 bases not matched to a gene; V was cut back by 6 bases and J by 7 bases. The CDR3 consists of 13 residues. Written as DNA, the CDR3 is TGTGCCATCAGCCTGACAGGGCTGCAGCCCCAGCATTTT. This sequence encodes CAISLTGLQPQHF.

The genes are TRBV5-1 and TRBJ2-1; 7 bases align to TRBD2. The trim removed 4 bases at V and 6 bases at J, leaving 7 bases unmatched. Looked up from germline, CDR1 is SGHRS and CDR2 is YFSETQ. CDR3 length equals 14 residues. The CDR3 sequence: CASSGGDSGNEQFF. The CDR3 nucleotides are TGCGCCAGCAGCGGGGGGGATAGCGGCAATGAGCAGTTCTTC.

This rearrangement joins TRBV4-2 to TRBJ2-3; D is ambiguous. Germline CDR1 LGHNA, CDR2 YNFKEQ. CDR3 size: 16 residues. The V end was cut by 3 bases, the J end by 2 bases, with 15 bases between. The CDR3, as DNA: TGTGCCAGCAGCCAGAGCGCTTGGCTAGACACAGATACGCAGTATTTT. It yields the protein CASSQSAWLDTDTQYF.

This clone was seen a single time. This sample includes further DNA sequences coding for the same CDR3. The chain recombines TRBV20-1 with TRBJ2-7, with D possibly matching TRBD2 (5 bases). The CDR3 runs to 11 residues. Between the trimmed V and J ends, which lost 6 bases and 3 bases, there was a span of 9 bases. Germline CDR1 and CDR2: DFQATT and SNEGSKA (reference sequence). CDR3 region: CSASRDYEQYF. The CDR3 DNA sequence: TGCAGTGCGTCCCGGGACTACGAGCAGTACTTC.

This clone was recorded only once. This CDR3 is CASSQAGGLSQPQHF. CDR3 nucleotides: TGCGCCAGCAGCCAAGCGGGTGGGCTATCTCAGCCCCAGCATTTT. This chain uses TRBV5-1 with TRBJ1-5; D unclear. Trimming cost V 4 bases and J 6 bases, with 17 bases left between them. The germline V gene has CDR1 SGHRS and CDR2 YFSETQ. The CDR3 runs 15 residues. The entire variable domain, with the rest obtained from reference TRBV5-1 and TRBJ1-5, is as follows: KAGVTQTPRYLIKTRGQQVTLSCSPISGHRSVSWYQQTPGQGLQFLFEYFSETQRNKGNFPGRFSGRQFSNSRSEMNVSTLELGDSALYLCASSQAGGLSQPQHFGDGTRLSIL.

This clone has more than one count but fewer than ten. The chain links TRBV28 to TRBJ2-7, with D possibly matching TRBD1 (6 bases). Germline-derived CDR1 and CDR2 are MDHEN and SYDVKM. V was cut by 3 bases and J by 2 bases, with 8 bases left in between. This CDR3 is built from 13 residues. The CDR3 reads CASSLGHPYEQYF. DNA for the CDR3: TGTGCCAGCAGTTTGGGACACCCCTACGAGCAGTACTTC.

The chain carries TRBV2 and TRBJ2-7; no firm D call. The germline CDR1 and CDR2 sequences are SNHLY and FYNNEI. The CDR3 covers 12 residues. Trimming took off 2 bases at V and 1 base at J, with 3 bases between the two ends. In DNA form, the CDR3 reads TGTGCCAGCAGTGAACAATCCTACGAGCAGTACTTC. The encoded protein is CASSEQSYEQYF.

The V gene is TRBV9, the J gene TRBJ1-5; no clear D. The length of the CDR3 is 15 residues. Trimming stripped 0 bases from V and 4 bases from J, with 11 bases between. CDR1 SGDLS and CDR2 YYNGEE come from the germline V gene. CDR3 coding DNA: TGTGCCAGCAGCGTAGGTCCAGGTGGGAATCAGCCCCAGCATTTT. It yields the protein CASSVGPGGNQPQHF.

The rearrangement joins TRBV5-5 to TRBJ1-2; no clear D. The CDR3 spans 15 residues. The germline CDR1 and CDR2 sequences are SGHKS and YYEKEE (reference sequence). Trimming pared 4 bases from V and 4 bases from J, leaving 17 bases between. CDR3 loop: CASSLPVPRGYGYTF. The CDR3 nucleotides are TGTGCCAGCAGCCTGCCGGTCCCACGGGGCTATGGCTACACCTTC.

DNA of the CDR3: TGTGCCAGCAGCTTCTCGACGGGGGAAAAACTGTTTTTT. It encodes CASSFSTGEKLFF. This chain joins TRBV7-8 and TRBJ1-4; D unclear. CDR1 is SGHVS, CDR2 FQNEAQ, per germline. V dropped 3 bases and J dropped 8 bases, with 10 bases sitting between them. The CDR3 is made up of 13 amino acids.

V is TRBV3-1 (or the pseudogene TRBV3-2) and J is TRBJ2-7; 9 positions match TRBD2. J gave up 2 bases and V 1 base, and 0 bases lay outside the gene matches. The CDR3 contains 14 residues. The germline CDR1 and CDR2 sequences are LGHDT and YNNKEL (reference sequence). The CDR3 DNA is TGTGCCAGCAGCCAAGGCGGGGGGGCCTACGAGCAGTACTTC. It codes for CASSQGGGAYEQYF.

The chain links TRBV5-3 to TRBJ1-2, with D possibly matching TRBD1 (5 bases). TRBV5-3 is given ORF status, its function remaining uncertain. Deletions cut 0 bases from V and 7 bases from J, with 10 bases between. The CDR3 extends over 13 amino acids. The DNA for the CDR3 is TGTGCCAGAAGCTTGGTCAGGGTGGCTGGCTACACCTTC. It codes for CARSLVRVAGYTF.

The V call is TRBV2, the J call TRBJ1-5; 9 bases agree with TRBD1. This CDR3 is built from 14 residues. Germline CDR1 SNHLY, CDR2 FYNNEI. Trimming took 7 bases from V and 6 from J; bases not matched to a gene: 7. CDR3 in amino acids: CASTLQGAGQPQHF. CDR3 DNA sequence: TGTGCCAGCACACTACAGGGGGCAGGTCAGCCCCAGCATTTT. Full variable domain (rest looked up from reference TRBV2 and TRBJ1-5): EPEVTQTPSHQVTQMGQEVILRCVPISNHLYFYWYRQILGQKVEFLVSFYNNEISEKSEIFDDQFSVERPDGSNFTLKIRSTKLEDSAMYFCASTLQGAGQPQHFGDGTRLSIL.

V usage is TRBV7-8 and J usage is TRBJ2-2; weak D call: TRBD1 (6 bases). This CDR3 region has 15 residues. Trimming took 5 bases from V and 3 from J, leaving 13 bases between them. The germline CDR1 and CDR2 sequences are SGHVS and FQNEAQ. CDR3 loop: CASSPGAGHTGELFF. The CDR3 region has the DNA TGTGCCAGCAGCCCAGGGGCAGGGCACACCGGGGAGCTGTTTTTT.

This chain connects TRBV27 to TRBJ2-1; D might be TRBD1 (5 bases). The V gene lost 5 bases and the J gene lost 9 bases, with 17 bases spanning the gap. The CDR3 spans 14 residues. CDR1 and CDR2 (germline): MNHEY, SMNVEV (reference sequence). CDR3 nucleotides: TGTGCCAGCAGTCCGTCCCTGACAGTACTTGAGCAGTTCTTC. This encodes CASSPSLTVLEQFF.

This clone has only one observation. The CDR3 nucleotides read TGTGCCAGCAGCCCCTCCGAGAGCTCTGGAAACACCATATATTTT. Protein: CASSPSESSGNTIYF. This chain links TRBV7-9 with TRBJ1-3; D gene ambiguous. V was clipped by 5 bases and J by 0 bases, with 11 bases between them. In germline, CDR1 is SEHNR, CDR2 FQNEAQ (reference sequence). The CDR3 sequence is 15 residues long.

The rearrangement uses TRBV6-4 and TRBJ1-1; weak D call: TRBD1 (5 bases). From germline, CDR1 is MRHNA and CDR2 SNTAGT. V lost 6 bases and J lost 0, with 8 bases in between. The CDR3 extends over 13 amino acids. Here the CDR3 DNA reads TGTGCCAGCAGCAGGGTTATGAACACTGAAGCTTTCTTT. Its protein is CASSRVMNTEAFF.

CDR3 residues: CASSSRTSGGNTGELFF. The CDR3 nucleotides read TGTGCCAGTAGTTCGCGGACTAGCGGGGGAAACACCGGGGAGCTGTTTTTT. The V gene is TRBV19, the J gene TRBJ2-2; 13 bases align to TRBD2. The CDR3 runs 17 residues. The V gene end was trimmed by 5 bases and the J gene end by 2 bases; junction bases not matched to a gene: 5. Germline V gene sequence: CDR1 LNHDA, CDR2 SQIVND (reference sequence).

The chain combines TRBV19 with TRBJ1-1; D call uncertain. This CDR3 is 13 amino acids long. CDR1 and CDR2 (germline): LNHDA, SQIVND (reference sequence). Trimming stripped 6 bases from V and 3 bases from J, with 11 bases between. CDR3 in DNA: TGTGCCAGTAGCCCTAGGAGGGACACTGAAGCTTTCTTT. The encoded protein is CASSPRRDTEAFF.

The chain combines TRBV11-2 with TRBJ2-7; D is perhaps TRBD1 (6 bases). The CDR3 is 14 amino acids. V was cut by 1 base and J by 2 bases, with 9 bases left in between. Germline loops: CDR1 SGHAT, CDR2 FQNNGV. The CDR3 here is CASSLVGTTYEQYF. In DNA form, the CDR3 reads TGTGCCAGCAGCTTAGTTGGGACAACCTACGAGCAGTACTTC. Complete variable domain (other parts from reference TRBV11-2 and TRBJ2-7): EAGVAQSPRYKIIEKRQSVAFWCNPISGHATLYWYQQILGQGPKLLIQFQNNGVVDDSQLPKDRFSAERLKGVDSTLKIQPAKLEDSAVYLCASSLVGTTYEQYFGPGTRLTVT.

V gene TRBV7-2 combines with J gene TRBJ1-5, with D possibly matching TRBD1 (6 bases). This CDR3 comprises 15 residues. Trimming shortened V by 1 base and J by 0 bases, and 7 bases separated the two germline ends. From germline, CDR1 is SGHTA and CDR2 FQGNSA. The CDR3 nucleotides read TGTGCCAGCAGCTTAGAGGGGGTTAGCAATCAGCCCCAGCATTTT. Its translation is CASSLEGVSNQPQHF.

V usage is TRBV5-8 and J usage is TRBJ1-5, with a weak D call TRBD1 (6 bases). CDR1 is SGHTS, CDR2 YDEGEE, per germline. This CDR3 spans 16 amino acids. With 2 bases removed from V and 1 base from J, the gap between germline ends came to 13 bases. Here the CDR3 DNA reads TGTGCCAGCAGCTTATTGGGGGGGGCGAGCAATCAGCCCCAGCATTTT. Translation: CASSLLGGASNQPQHF.